The entry that follows covers one T cell receptor beta chain sequence. This CDR3 spans 11 amino acids. Germline V gene data show CDR1 as SQVTM and CDR2 as ANQGSEA. The ends lost 8 bases at V and 6 bases at J; junction bases unmatched: 4. Only in-frame clones appear in the TCRdb table, and some are missing; sequencing was by immunoSEQ multiplex PCR. The table includes roughly 150,000 clones, around 82% detected once. This specimen belongs to a study of blood T cell repertoires in COVID-19. This receptor was taken from a woman aged 70-85 years who had recovered from COVID-19. V usage is TRBV29-1 and J usage is TRBJ2-3; 8 nucleotides agree with TRBD2. The material sequenced was peripheral blood. The CDR3 nucleotides are TGCAGCAGCGGGGGAGCCGATACGCAGTATTTT. This sequence encodes CSSGGADTQYF.